The 28 T cell receptor beta chains reported below all come from one sample, sequenced in a study of T cells after yellow fever vaccination. TCRdb ran MiXCR on the 5' RACE reads and lists one entry per CDR3 protein. The table shows some 400,000 distinct CDR3 sequences, with 18% occurring only once. The sample in question was PBMCs, obtained before the yellow fever booster vaccination. The receptors come from a young man who received the YFV17D yellow fever vaccine.

This chain links TRBV29-1 with TRBJ1-1, with no clear D. The germline V gene has CDR1 SQVTM and CDR2 ANQGSEA. The ends were cut back, 6 bases at V and 11 bases at J, with 19 bases in the middle. This CDR3 has 12 amino acids. In nucleotides, the CDR3 is TGCAGCGTCGCAAGACCCCCGGGGATGGCTTTCTTT. This codes for CSVARPPGMAFF.

The chain combines TRBV28 with TRBJ2-1, with TRBD1 matching 7 bases. CDR1 is MDHEN and CDR2 is SYDVKM in the germline V gene. Trimming took 4 bases from V and 9 from J; bases not matched to a gene: 6. This CDR3 has 13 residues. The CDR3 region is CASSSPQGREQFF. CDR3 nucleotides: TGTGCCAGCAGTTCCCCACAGGGGCGTGAGCAGTTCTTC.

This clonotype has more than one count but fewer than ten. J is TRBJ2-1 and V is TRBV7-2; D unclear. Germline values: CDR1 SGHTA, CDR2 FQGNSA. Trimming shortened V by 1 base and J by 10 bases, and 8 bases separated the two germline ends. The CDR3 has 12 residues. The CDR3 sequence is CASSLVRLEQFF. CDR3 in DNA: TGTGCCAGCAGCTTAGTGCGGCTAGAGCAGTTCTTC.

The chain links TRBV7-2 to TRBJ2-5; D ambiguous. V lost 0 bases, J lost 4 bases, and 6 bases lay in between. Germline V lookup: CDR1 SGHTA, CDR2 FQGNSA. The CDR3 is 13 amino acids. CDR3 sequence reads: CASSLALVETQYF. The CDR3 DNA follows: TGTGCCAGCAGCTTAGCCCTTGTAGAGACCCAGTACTTC.

This clonotype was seen at least ten times. The chain combines TRBV6-5 with TRBJ2-1; either TRBD1 or TRBD2 may fit D (5 bases each). The germline CDR1 and CDR2 sequences are MNHEY and SVGAGI. The V and J ends lost 2 bases and 9 bases respectively, with 8 bases between them. The CDR3 totals 12 residues. The CDR3 is CASSYLGTEQFF. The CDR3 DNA reads TGTGCCAGCAGTTACCTGGGGACTGAGCAGTTCTTC.

The sample holds many counts of this clonotype. V is TRBV5-1 and J is TRBJ1-1; no definite D call. Germline loops: CDR1 SGHRS, CDR2 YFSETQ. V was trimmed by 1 base and J by 1 base, leaving 5 bases between them. This CDR3 is built from 13 residues. The CDR3 DNA is TGCGCCAGCAGCTTGACCAGGAACACTGAAGCTTTCTTT. Translated: CASSLTRNTEAFF.

This clonotype showed up just a few times. A read error may produce the germline difference seen at one junction end. The chain has TRBV25-1 and TRBJ2-1; TRBD2 is a possible D gene (6 bases). The CDR3 length is 14 residues. Germline V gives CDR1 MGHDK, CDR2 SYGVNS. The CDR3 coding sequence is TGTGCCAGCAGTGAATACGGACGACGTTCGGGGGTTTGCTTC. It yields the protein CASSEYGRRSGVCF.

The rearrangement joins TRBV7-6 to TRBJ2-2, with 8 nucleotides matching TRBD2. Germline CDR1 and CDR2: SGHVS and FNYEAQ. The trim removed 1 base at V and 4 bases at J, leaving 2 bases unmatched. The CDR3 covers 15 residues. CDR3 nucleotide sequence: TGTGCCAGCAGCTTAGTTGGGACTAGCACCGGGGAGCTGTTTTTT. Its protein is CASSLVGTSTGELFF.

V usage is TRBV27 and J usage is TRBJ2-7; a possible D gene is TRBD2 (5 bases). Trimming removed 6 bases at V and 2 bases at J, with 14 bases between. The CDR3 consists of 14 residues. The V gene's germline CDR1 is MNHEY and CDR2 SMNVEV (reference sequence). The DNA for the CDR3 is TGTGCCAGCAGCCCCGGGGTCGCCCCCTACGAGCAGTACTTC. Encoded protein: CASSPGVAPYEQYF.

This clonotype was seen more than once but under ten times. The rearrangement links TRBV20-1 to TRBJ2-7; perhaps D is TRBD1 or TRBD2 (5 bases each). This CDR3 is 15 amino acids long. V was trimmed by 5 bases and J by 0 bases, leaving 17 bases between them. Germline CDR1 is DFQATT and CDR2 is SNEGSKA (reference sequence). CDR3 DNA sequence: TGCAGTGCTCGGGACCAACAAAGGAACTCCTACGAGCAGTACTTC. Its protein is CSARDQQRNSYEQYF.

This chain joins TRBV7-9 and TRBJ2-3; possible D gene TRBD2, 5 bases. Germline loops: CDR1 SEHNR, CDR2 FQNEAQ (reference sequence). V lost 3 bases, J lost 2 bases, and 12 bases lay in between. This CDR3 region has 15 residues. This chain's CDR3 is CASSLEETYTDTQYF. DNA for the CDR3: TGTGCCAGCAGCTTGGAGGAAACGTACACAGATACGCAGTATTTT.

Here the CDR3 DNA reads TGTGCCAGCAGCTCCCAGTTAGCCAAAAACATTCAGTACTTC. This encodes CASSSQLAKNIQYF. This chain uses TRBV7-9 with TRBJ2-4; D remains ambiguous. Between the trimmed V and J ends, which lost 4 bases and 0 bases, there was a span of 7 bases. Germline CDR1 SEHNR, CDR2 FQNEAQ (reference sequence). The CDR3 has 14 residues.

The chain uses TRBV20-1 and TRBJ1-6; D might be TRBD1 (5 bases). The germline CDR1 and CDR2 sequences are DFQATT and SNEGSKA (reference sequence). The V end was cut by 0 bases, the J end by 6 bases, with 9 bases between. The CDR3 totals 14 residues. The CDR3 nucleotides are TGCAGTGCTAGAGACTTACAGGTTAATTCACCCCTCCACTTT. Amino acids: CSARDLQVNSPLHF.

The rearrangement uses TRBV7-2 and TRBJ1-1, with D perhaps TRBD1 (6 bases). This CDR3 has 15 amino acids. V shed 5 bases and J shed 0 bases, with 13 bases lying between them. The germline gives CDR1 SGHTA, CDR2 FQGNSA. The CDR3 here is CASSQFKGVNTEAFF. The CDR3 coding sequence is TGTGCCAGCAGCCAATTCAAGGGGGTGAACACTGAAGCTTTCTTT. Supplemented by reference TRBV7-2 and TRBJ1-1, the full variable domain reads GAGVSQSPSNKVTEKGKDVELRCDPISGHTALYWYRQSLGQGLEFLIYFQGNSAPDKSGLPSDRFSAERTGGSVSTLTIQRTQQEDSAVYLCASSQFKGVNTEAFFGQGTRLTVV.

This chain links TRBV20-1 with TRBJ1-2; D ambiguous. The ends were cut back, 7 bases at V and 4 bases at J, with 7 bases in the middle. The CDR3 length is 10 residues. From germline, CDR1 is DFQATT and CDR2 SNEGSKA (reference sequence). Here the CDR3 reads CSGAGYGYTF. The DNA of the CDR3 is TGCAGTGGGGCTGGCTATGGCTACACCTTC.

This clonotype was seen a few times. This sequence joins TRBV20-1 and TRBJ2-5; a weak D match, TRBD2 (5 bases). CDR3 length: 13 residues. Germline V CDR1 and CDR2: DFQATT, SNEGSKA (reference sequence). V shed 5 bases and J shed 4 bases, with 14 bases lying between them. The CDR3 DNA sequence: TGCAGTGCTCCCCAGGCGGGCCGAGAGACCCAGTACTTC. The encoded protein is CSAPQAGRETQYF.

V is TRBV7-2 and J is TRBJ1-2, with 7 bases identical to TRBD1. CDR3 length: 15 residues. Germline lookup yields CDR1 SGHTA and CDR2 FQGNSA. With V trimmed by 2 bases and J by 8 bases, 11 bases remained unmatched. CDR3 loop: CASSLWVTGIDGYTF. CDR3 bases: TGTGCCAGCAGCTTATGGGTGACAGGGATCGACGGCTACACCTTC.

J is TRBJ2-5 and V is TRBV4-2, with 11 bases that match TRBD1. The CDR3 contains 16 residues. CDR1 and CDR2 (germline): LGHNA, YNFKEQ. The V and J ends lost 0 bases and 1 base, in that order; junction bases with no gene match: 1. The CDR3 here is CASSQDGTGGQETQYF. In nucleotides, the CDR3 is TGTGCCAGCAGCCAAGATGGGACAGGGGGCCAAGAGACCCAGTACTTC.

The chain employs TRBV7-2 and TRBJ2-5; D may match TRBD1 or TRBD2 (6 bases each). The ends were cut back, 5 bases at V and 5 bases at J, with 15 bases in the middle. The CDR3 consists of 14 residues. CDR1 is SGHTA and CDR2 is FQGNSA in the germline V gene. The CDR3 loop is CASSAHRAGETQYF. The CDR3 DNA is TGTGCCAGCAGCGCCCACAGGGCGGGGGAGACCCAGTACTTC.

V and J are TRBV15 and TRBJ2-1, with D uncertain. The CDR3 runs 18 residues. Trimming stripped 0 bases from V and 5 bases from J, with 20 bases between. Germline CDR1 is LNHNV and CDR2 is YYDKDF (reference sequence). The CDR3 here is CATSRDSLGFGTHNEQFF. For the CDR3, the DNA is TGTGCCACCAGCAGAGATTCTTTGGGGTTCGGTACTCACAATGAGCAGTTCTTC.

In its sample, this clonotype was seen a few times. The rearrangement joins TRBV4-3 to TRBJ1-5; TRBD1 matches at 7 bases. CDR1 is LGHNA and CDR2 is YSLEER in the germline V gene. V shed 6 bases, J shed 0 bases, and the junction held 5 bases outside the gene matches. CDR3 length equals 15 residues. The CDR3 loop reads CASSPDRVSNQPQHF. CDR3 bases: TGCGCCAGCAGTCCCGACAGGGTTAGCAATCAGCCCCAGCATTTT.

This clonotype was counted a few times. The genes are TRBV20-1 and TRBJ2-7, with 11 bases fitting TRBD2. Germline V gene lookup returns CDR1 DFQATT and CDR2 SNEGSKA (reference sequence). The CDR3 consists of 12 residues. Germline trimming cut 8 bases from V and 6 bases from J; bases unmatched to any gene: 6. The CDR3 DNA follows: TGCAGTATAGCGGGGGGGCTTGGCGAGCAGTACTTC. It is translated as CSIAGGLGEQYF.

This clonotype was counted a few times. The chain combines TRBV5-1 with TRBJ2-3; TRBD2 agrees at 9 bases. This CDR3 comprises 16 residues. CDR1 and CDR2 from the germline V gene are SGHRS and YFSETQ. V trimming: 1 base; J trimming: 4 bases; junction bases outside the gene matches: 7. CDR3 sequence reads: CASSLYSGGTSDTQYF. DNA of the CDR3: TGCGCCAGCAGCTTGTACAGCGGGGGGACTTCAGATACGCAGTATTTT.

This clonotype was seen only a few times. The genes are TRBV5-1 and TRBJ2-5; D might be TRBD2 (6 bases). V was shortened by 5 bases and J by 4 bases, with 12 bases between the two germline ends. Per the germline V gene, CDR1 is SGHRS and CDR2 is YFSETQ. The CDR3 is 13 residues long. The CDR3, as DNA: TGCGCCAGCAGGAGTAGCGGCAGAGAGACCCAGTACTTC. Translated, it gives CASRSSGRETQYF.

V and J are TRBV6-1 and TRBJ2-5; D may be TRBD2 (6 bases). Looked up from germline, CDR1 is MNHNS and CDR2 is SASEGT. Trimming stripped 4 bases from V and 3 bases from J, with 21 bases between. The length of the CDR3 is 17 residues. CDR3 sequence reads: CASSGRLGGRGEETQYF. The CDR3 coding sequence is TGTGCCAGCAGTGGGCGTCTGGGGGGAAGGGGCGAAGAGACCCAGTACTTC.

The chain combines TRBV7-8 with TRBJ2-7, with D possibly called TRBD1 or TRBD2 (5 bases each). Germline CDR1 and CDR2: SGHVS and FQNEAQ. V lost 2 bases, J lost 2 bases, and 10 bases lay in between. The CDR3 has 14 residues. CDR3 sequence reads: CASSLNRGPYEQYF. The CDR3 DNA follows: TGTGCCAGCAGCTTAAATCGGGGCCCCTACGAGCAGTACTTC. The variable domain in full, with the rest retrieved from reference TRBV7-8 and TRBJ2-7, is GAGVSQSPRYKVAKRGQDVALRCDPISGHVSLFWYQQALGQGPEFLTYFQNEAQLDKSGLPSDRFFAERPEGSVSTLKIQRTQQEDSAVYLCASSLNRGPYEQYFGPGTRLTVT.

The genes are TRBV19 and TRBJ2-7, with 8 positions matching TRBD1. Germline V gives CDR1 LNHDA, CDR2 SQIVND (reference sequence). CDR3 size: 14 residues. The V and J ends lost 4 bases and 5 bases, in that order; junction bases with no gene match: 7. CDR3 residues: CASSTRTGFHEQYF. The CDR3 DNA is TGTGCCAGTAGTACCCGGACAGGGTTCCACGAGCAGTACTTC.

This clonotype appeared many times. The gene calls are TRBV6-6 and TRBJ2-1; TRBD2 agrees at 14 bases. The CDR3 covers 15 residues. Per the germline V gene, CDR1 is MNHNY and CDR2 is SVGAGI (reference sequence). The junction had 1 base not matched to a gene; V was cut back by 2 bases and J by 7 bases. The CDR3 bases are TGTGCCAGCAGTTACGGGACTAGCGGGGGTAATGAGCAGTTCTTC. It translates to CASSYGTSGGNEQFF.